This TCR beta chain came from a study of blood T cell repertoires in COVID-19. The CDR3 sequence is 15 residues long. The ends were cut back, 4 bases at V and 7 bases at J, with 18 bases in the middle. Germline lookup yields CDR1 SGHRS and CDR2 YFSETQ. The repertoire was sequenced with immunoSEQ multiplex PCR; TCRdb's copy has only in-frame clones and lacks some. Of 57,000 or so clones listed, less than 85% are singletons. The V gene is TRBV5-1, the J gene TRBJ1-5; D ambiguous. The sequencing input was peripheral blood. This TCR was recovered from a man in his 60s with acute or convalescent COVID-19. CDR3 sequence reads: CASSLIPGPGQPQHF. CDR3 nucleotides: TGCGCCAGCAGCCTTATCCCGGGCCCGGGACAGCCCCAGCATTTT.